These T cell receptor beta chains were read from a single sample in a study of T-cell memory formation after mild COVID-19. Via MiXCR, TCRdb re-called the 5' RACE reads, giving one row per CDR3 protein. The table records 200,000 to 250,000 distinct CDR3 sequences, 7.5% to 10% of them present only once. The sample consisted of PBMCs or a T cell subset sorted from them (not recorded which). All receptors come from a man aged 18 to 29 who had mild COVID-19 (a few samples of this study predate the infection). Cell type and time point are not known. Each CDR3 is given with its conserved first and last residue. Each record gives: V gene, D gene, clone size, J gene, CDR3 protein, CDR3 DNA. The D gene is left open where the match is weak. Expanded clones are given a class, and other clones once, few, many or no size at all.

>TRBV7-6|-|few|TRBJ2-5
CASTLGGRTETQYF
TGTGCCAGCACCCTAGGGGGGAGAACAGAGACCCAGTACTTC
>TRBV20-1|-|-|TRBJ2-3
CSARVLRSASFEDTQYF
TGCAGTGCTAGAGTTTTACGGAGCGCCTCTTTTGAGGATACGCAGTATTTT
>TRBV6-5|-|few|TRBJ1-3
CASSSGHRSGNTIYF
TGTGCCAGCTCTTCAGGCCATCGGTCTGGAAACACCATATATTTT
>TRBV5-1|-|-|TRBJ1-3
CASSLLTGGGNTIYF
TGCGCCAGCTCCCTTCTGACAGGAGGTGGAAACACCATATATTTT
>TRBV7-2|-|many|TRBJ2-1
CASSLWTDYNEQFF
TGTGCCAGCAGCTTATGGACGGACTACAATGAGCAGTTCTTC
>TRBV24-1|TRBD1|-|TRBJ1-2
CATSDLHPGGCGYTF
TGTGCCACCAGTGATTTGCACCCAGGGGGCTGTGGCTACACCTTC
>TRBV23-1|-|few|TRBJ2-7
CASKVGRANEQYF
TGCGCCAGCAAAGTCGGGCGGGCCAACGAGCAGTACTTC
>TRBV20-1|-|-|TRBJ1-6
CSASPRDGSDYNSPLHF
TGCAGTGCTAGTCCTAGGGACGGCTCCGATTATAATTCACCCCTCCACTTT
>TRBV6-5|-|many|TRBJ1-1
CASRLNTEAFF
TGTGCCAGCAGATTGAACACTGAAGCTTTCTTT
>TRBV7-2|-|few|TRBJ2-3
CASSSRGFSTDTQYF
TGTGCCAGCAGCTCCCGGGGCTTCTCTACGGATACGCAGTATTTT
>TRBV12-3/TRBV12-4|TRBD1|-|TRBJ1-2
CASSLTDRGNGYTF
TGTGCCAGCAGTTTAACGGACAGGGGAAATGGCTACACCTTC
>TRBV9|-|-|TRBJ2-5
CASSVGSGIVTQYF
TGTGCCAGCAGCGTAGGATCCGGGATCGTGACCCAGTACTTC
>TRBV6-5|-|few|TRBJ1-2
CASSYSGGGSANYGYTF
TGTGCCAGCAGTTACTCCGGGGGAGGAAGTGCTAACTATGGCTACACCTTC
>TRBV30|-|few|TRBJ1-1
CAWSPRGGKAFF
TGTGCCTGGAGTCCTCGGGGGGGCAAAGCTTTCTTT
>TRBV7-2|TRBD2|-|TRBJ2-5
CASSPGTSGGRYQETQYF
TGTGCCAGCAGCCCAGGGACTAGCGGGGGGCGGTACCAAGAGACCCAGTACTTC
>TRBV7-2|-|-|TRBJ1-2
CASSLASGGGYTF
TGTGCCAGCAGCTTAGCTTCGGGGGGTGGCTACACCTTC
>TRBV12-3/TRBV12-4|-|few|TRBJ1-6
CASSLGGSTDSPLHF
TGTGCCAGCAGTTTAGGGGGCTCAACGGATTCACCCCTCCACTTT
>TRBV6-5|TRBD1|few|TRBJ1-2
CASSGRDRGNSAGYTF
TGTGCCAGCAGTGGTCGGGACAGGGGGAATTCCGCTGGCTACACCTTC
>TRBV6-6|-|-|TRBJ1-1
CASSSPVIARTEAFF
TGTGCCAGCAGTTCACCTGTAATTGCGAGGACTGAAGCTTTCTTT
>TRBV12-3/TRBV12-4|-|-|TRBJ2-5
CASSLLGKQETQYF
TGTGCCAGCAGTTTACTTGGGAAACAAGAGACCCAGTACTTC
>TRBV9|-|-|TRBJ2-3
CASSVAVGTVTDTQYF
TGTGCCAGCAGCGTAGCTGTCGGGACTGTCACAGATACGCAGTATTTT
>TRBV12-3/TRBV12-4|-|-|TRBJ1-3
CASRKGSLPTGNTIYF
TGTGCCAGCAGGAAGGGGAGTCTGCCCACTGGAAACACCATATATTTT
>TRBV20-1|-|many|TRBJ2-3
CSARGVALWDTQYF
TGCAGTGCTAGAGGGGTAGCCCTGTGGGATACGCAGTATTTT
>TRBV7-7|-|-|TRBJ2-7
CASSLGLNEYEQYF
TGTGCTAGCAGCTTAGGCTTGAATGAGTACGAGCAGTACTTC
>TRBV9|-|-|TRBJ1-2
CASSRYPGYTF
TGTGCCAGCAGCCGTTACCCAGGCTACACCTTC
>TRBV20-1|-|-|TRBJ2-1
CSAMGGSGETYNEQFF
TGCAGTGCTATGGGTGGATCGGGGGAAACCTACAATGAGCAGTTCTTC
>TRBV5-1|-|-|TRBJ2-5
CASSFTEETQYF
TGCGCCAGCAGCTTCACGGAAGAGACCCAGTACTTC
>TRBV4-2|-|-|TRBJ1-1
CASSQVDRLNTEAFF
TGTGCCAGCAGCCAAGTAGACAGATTGAACACTGAAGCTTTCTTT
>TRBV4-1|-|-|TRBJ2-5
CASSQAAQSGVTQYF
TGCGCCAGCAGCCAAGCCGCACAATCGGGGGTGACCCAGTACTTC
>TRBV7-2|-|-|TRBJ2-6
CASSPTYSGANVLTF
TGTGCCAGCAGCCCGACCTACTCTGGGGCCAACGTCCTGACTTTC
>TRBV12-3/TRBV12-4|-|few|TRBJ2-5
CASSFALKETQYF
TGTGCCAGCAGTTTTGCCTTGAAAGAGACCCAGTACTTC
>TRBV11-3|-|-|TRBJ2-2
CASSLDIGTQELFF
TGTGCCAGCAGCCTGGACATCGGTACCCAGGAGCTGTTTTTT
>TRBV7-2|-|many|TRBJ2-5
CASSLASSQETQYF
TGTGCCAGCAGCTTAGCGTCCAGTCAAGAGACCCAGTACTTC
>TRBV24-1|-|few|TRBJ1-5
CATTLGEGGLNQPQHF
TGTGCCACCACCCTCGGGGAGGGGGGCCTCAATCAGCCCCAGCATTTT
>TRBV7-9|-|many|TRBJ2-3
CASSSPGVNTQYF
TGTGCCAGCAGCTCACCAGGGGTGAATACGCAGTATTTT
>TRBV7-9|-|many|TRBJ2-2
CASSFLRASGELFF
TGTGCCAGCAGCTTCCTGCGGGCTTCCGGGGAGCTGTTTTTT
>TRBV7-2|-|few|TRBJ2-2
CASSSLRTGELFF
TGTGCCAGCAGCTCCCTCAGGACCGGGGAGCTGTTTTTT
>TRBV20-1|TRBD1|-|TRBJ1-5
CSARVSDQGAGQPQHF
TGCAGTGCTAGAGTCTCGGACCAGGGGGCAGGTCAGCCCCAGCATTTT
>TRBV7-2|TRBD2|few|TRBJ2-2
CASSLAGGIGELFF
TGTGCCAGCAGCTTGGCGGGGGGGATCGGGGAGCTGTTTTTT
>TRBV6-1|-|-|TRBJ2-2
CASSEDRLGELFF
TGTGCCAGCAGTGAAGATCGGCTCGGGGAGCTGTTTTTT
>TRBV4-1|-|few|TRBJ1-1
CASSQDPANTEAFF
TGCGCCAGCAGCCAAGATCCAGCGAACACTGAAGCTTTCTTT
>TRBV20-1|TRBD2|few|TRBJ2-7
CSALAGGTYEQYF
TGCAGTGCTTTAGCGGGGGGCACCTACGAGCAGTACTTC
>TRBV20-1|-|few|TRBJ2-7
CSAAGRSYEQYF
TGCAGTGCCGCTGGGAGATCCTACGAGCAGTACTTC
>TRBV6-5|-|many|TRBJ2-6
CASSGDLLGAGANVLTF
TGTGCCAGCAGTGGTGACCTTTTAGGGGCTGGGGCCAACGTCCTGACTTTC
>TRBV4-3|-|many|TRBJ1-6
CASSQEGQYNSPLHF
TGCGCCAGCAGCCAAGAGGGCCAGTATAATTCACCCCTCCACTTT
>TRBV4-2|-|many|TRBJ1-2
CASSQDTGANYGYTF
TGTGCCAGCAGCCAAGATACGGGGGCGAACTATGGCTACACCTTC
>TRBV11-2|TRBD2|-|TRBJ2-5
CASSSLSGGAGETQYF
TGTGCCAGCAGCTCCCTCAGCGGGGGGGCGGGAGAGACCCAGTACTTC
>TRBV20-1|TRBD1|few|TRBJ1-2
CSATPWGTGESGYTF
TGCAGTGCTACACCTTGGGGGACAGGAGAGTCTGGCTACACCTTC